This record looks at one TCR beta chain sequence and its context. The data originate from a study of blood T cell repertoires in COVID-19. Study details: COVID-19 samples collected from the United States, Italy and Spain covered acute and convalescent phases. The cDNA or gDNA used as material had been derived from T cells, B-cell-depleted T cells, or PBMCs.

The V end lost 3 bases, the J end lost 4 bases, and 16 bases lay between the germline ends. The CDR3 length is 17 residues. The germline V gene encodes CDR1 SGHVS and CDR2 FQNEAQ. Authors' analysis steps: Using reference gene primer amplification, nucleated cell counts were estimated. Method: immunoSEQ multiplex PCR; TCRdb's copy keeps in-frame clones and lacks some. V and J calls and clone size are as listed in that table; D and trimming were resolved from the DNA. Of nearly 250,000 clones listed, 82% are singletons. This clonotype was sampled from a woman of 80 years or more with acute or convalescent COVID-19. Sequencing used peripheral blood. This chain joins TRBV7-8 and TRBJ1-6; tentatively, D is TRBD1 (6 bases). The CDR3 spells CASSFMSRTEYNSPLHF. Here the CDR3 DNA reads TGTGCCAGCAGCTTCATGAGCCGGACAGAATATAATTCACCCCTCCACTTT.